This is a list of T cell receptor beta chains from one sample in a study of neoadjuvant anti-PD-1 for oral cavity cancer. Data came from immunoSEQ multiplex PCR; TCRdb stores just in-frame clones and leaves some out. The sample shows 15,000 or so clones, approximately 61% of them seen only once. Sequencing was performed on PBMCs, taken before nivolumab (anti-PD-1) treatment. The receptor set was obtained from a person between 35 and 79 years old with oral cavity squamous cell carcinoma. Both conserved end residues are part of each CDR3. Fields, in order: D gene, J gene, V gene, clone size, CDR3 protein, CDR3 DNA. D genes are given only for firm matches. Size is stated for part of the rows, as once, few or many counts, or as a class when the clone is expanded.

D: TRBD1; J: TRBJ2-1; V: TRBV5-1; size: NA; CDR3: CASSSRGRVGEQFF; DNA: TGCGCCAGCAGCTCCAGGGGGCGGGTTGGTGAGCAGTTCTTC
D: TRBD1; J: TRBJ2-1; V: TRBV10-3; size: once; CDR3: CAIGSTGGRNNEQFF; DNA: TGTGCCATCGGTTCGACAGGGGGGAGGAACAATGAGCAGTTCTTC
D: NA; J: TRBJ1-3; V: TRBV7-9; size: few; CDR3: CASSLLGWDPKEGNTIYF; DNA: TGTGCCAGCAGCTTATTAGGGTGGGACCCGAAGGAGGGAAACACCATATATTTT
D: NA; J: TRBJ2-3; V: TRBV6-1; size: NA; CDR3: CASRDRDTDTQYF; DNA: TGTGCCAGCAGGGACAGAGACACAGATACGCAGTATTTT
D: NA; J: TRBJ2-2; V: TRBV7-2; size: NA; CDR3: CASSLTSPGELFF; DNA: TGTGCCAGCAGCTTAACATCACCAGGGGAGCTGTTTTTT
D: NA; J: TRBJ2-7; V: TRBV30; size: NA; CDR3: CAWSLVGSSYEQYF; DNA: TGTGCCTGGAGTCTGGTAGGCAGCTCCTACGAGCAGTACTTC
D: NA; J: TRBJ2-1; V: TRBV5-4; size: once; CDR3: CASSLGGQAYNEQFF; DNA: TGTGCCAGCAGCTTGGGGGGGCAAGCCTACAATGAGCAGTTCTTC
D: TRBD2; J: TRBJ2-3; V: TRBV5-1; size: NA; CDR3: CASSLEPAGGRDTQYF; DNA: TGCGCCAGCAGCTTGGAGCCAGCGGGAGGTCGAGATACGCAGTATTTT
D: NA; J: TRBJ1-2; V: TRBV18; size: NA; CDR3: CASSLRGHYGYTF; DNA: TGTGCCAGCTCTTTGAGGGGCCACTATGGCTACACCTTC
D: TRBD1; J: TRBJ2-3; V: TRBV18; size: NA; CDR3: CASSRDRGTDTQYF; DNA: TGTGCCAGCTCACGGGACAGGGGCACAGATACGCAGTATTTT
D: NA; J: TRBJ2-6; V: TRBV10-2; size: few; CDR3: CASSGTNVLTF; DNA: TGCGCCAGCAGTGGGACCAACGTCCTGACTTTC
D: TRBD1; J: TRBJ2-7; V: TRBV10-2; size: NA; CDR3: CASSEIRGTVYEQYF; DNA: TGCGCCAGCAGTGAGATCCGTGGGACAGTCTACGAGCAGTACTTC
D: TRBD1; J: TRBJ1-1; V: TRBV27; size: few; CDR3: CASSLSRQGGTEAFF; DNA: TGTGCCAGCAGTTTATCCCGGCAGGGGGGGACTGAAGCTTTCTTT
D: NA; J: TRBJ2-1; V: TRBV2; size: NA; CDR3: CASSEGVLGSSYNEQFF; DNA: TGTGCCAGCAGTGAAGGCGTTCTGGGGAGCTCCTACAATGAGCAGTTCTTC
D: NA; J: TRBJ1-6; V: TRBV6-5; size: few; CDR3: CASSPGRYNSPLHF; DNA: TGTGCCAGCAGTCCCGGACGATATAATTCACCCCTCCACTTT
D: NA; J: TRBJ2-7; V: TRBV10-1; size: NA; CDR3: CASSEYLSSYEQYF; DNA: TGCGCCAGCAGTGAGTATTTGTCTTCCTACGAGCAGTACTTC
D: TRBD1; J: TRBJ1-1; V: TRBV10-3; size: NA; CDR3: CAIRAQGANTEAFF; DNA: TGTGCCATCAGGGCACAGGGGGCAAACACTGAAGCTTTCTTT
D: TRBD2; J: TRBJ2-3; V: TRBV5-4; size: NA; CDR3: CASSFSGRADTQYF; DNA: TGTGCCAGCAGCTTTAGCGGGAGGGCCGATACGCAGTATTTT
D: NA; J: TRBJ1-2; V: TRBV2; size: NA; CDR3: CASSAGERYGYTF; DNA: TGTGCCAGCAGTGCTGGGGAGAGGTATGGCTACACCTTC
D: TRBD1; J: TRBJ2-5; V: TRBV27; size: NA; CDR3: CASKPDRERETQYF; DNA: TGTGCCAGCAAACCGGACAGGGAACGGGAGACCCAGTACTTC
D: TRBD1; J: TRBJ1-1; V: TRBV9; size: few; CDR3: CASSAETGFDWSDTEAFF; DNA: TGTGCCAGCAGCGCCGAGACAGGGTTTGACTGGTCGGACACTGAAGCTTTCTTT
D: NA; J: TRBJ2-1; V: TRBV5-6; size: NA; CDR3: CASSPGQGGSYNEQFF; DNA: TGTGCCAGCAGCCCTGGGCAGGGCGGCTCCTACAATGAGCAGTTCTTC
D: NA; J: TRBJ1-1; V: TRBV4-1; size: few; CDR3: CASSQEGLITEAFF; DNA: TGCGCCAGCAGCCAAGAAGGGCTGATCACTGAAGCTTTCTTT
D: TRBD2; J: TRBJ2-1; V: TRBV2; size: NA; CDR3: CASRTPLAGGPANEQFF; DNA: TGTGCCAGCAGGACCCCCCTAGCGGGGGGGCCAGCGAATGAGCAGTTCTTC
D: NA; J: TRBJ2-5; V: TRBV7-8; size: NA; CDR3: CASSLELGYQETQYF; DNA: TGTGCCAGCAGCTTAGAACTTGGGTACCAAGAGACCCAGTACTTC
D: TRBD2; J: TRBJ2-7; V: TRBV15; size: NA; CDR3: CATSRGERDYSYEQYF; DNA: TGTGCCACCAGCAGGGGAGAGCGGGACTATTCCTACGAGCAGTACTTC
D: NA; J: TRBJ1-2; V: TRBV11-3; size: NA; CDR3: CASSSRLPGPLTAF; DNA: TGTGCCAGCAGCTCACGACTTCCGGGACCTTTGACCGCCTTC
D: TRBD1; J: TRBJ1-4; V: TRBV6-1; size: NA; CDR3: CASRSGTGLVWLFF; DNA: TGTGCCAGCAGATCAGGGACAGGGTTAGTTTGGCTGTTTTTT
D: TRBD2; J: TRBJ2-5; V: TRBV7-6; size: NA; CDR3: CASSPTAGAPETQYF; DNA: TGTGCCAGCAGTCCAACAGCGGGAGCCCCAGAGACCCAGTACTTC
D: NA; J: TRBJ1-2; V: TRBV28; size: NA; CDR3: CASSPGVNYGYTF; DNA: TGTGCCAGCAGTCCCGGAGTGAACTATGGCTACACCTTC
D: NA; J: TRBJ2-5; V: TRBV5-1; size: NA; CDR3: CASSWGSLEGETQYF; DNA: TGCGCCAGCAGCTGGGGATCCTTGGAGGGGGAGACCCAGTACTTC
D: NA; J: TRBJ1-4; V: TRBV13; size: NA; CDR3: CASSSRQSDEKLFF; DNA: TGTGCCAGCAGCTCCCGACAGTCGGACGAAAAACTGTTTTTT
D: NA; J: TRBJ2-2; V: TRBV5-4; size: NA; CDR3: CASSSLTGPNTGELFF; DNA: TGTGCCAGCAGCTCGCTGACAGGACCGAACACCGGGGAGCTGTTTTTT
D: NA; J: TRBJ1-2; V: TRBV9; size: few; CDR3: CASSPGGQSNYGYTF; DNA: TGTGCCAGCAGCCCCGGAGGGCAGTCCAACTATGGCTACACCTTC
D: NA; J: TRBJ2-7; V: TRBV9; size: NA; CDR3: CASSAEVGYEQYF; DNA: TGTGCCAGCAGCGCAGAGGTGGGGTACGAGCAGTACTTC
D: NA; J: TRBJ1-6; V: TRBV19; size: NA; CDR3: CASSIYAGNSPLHF; DNA: TGTGCCAGTAGTATTTATGCTGGGAATTCACCCCTCCACTTT
D: NA; J: TRBJ2-2; V: TRBV5-6; size: NA; CDR3: CASSLAGDPRTGELFF; DNA: TGTGCCAGCAGCTTGGCCGGGGACCCGAGGACCGGGGAGCTGTTTTTT
D: NA; J: TRBJ2-7; V: TRBV7-2; size: NA; CDR3: CASSLKMSSEQYF; DNA: TGTGCCAGCAGCTTAAAGATGTCCTCGGAGCAGTACTTC
D: NA; J: TRBJ1-2; V: TRBV30; size: NA; CDR3: CAWSRDGGYTF; DNA: TGTGCCTGGTCCCGGGATGGTGGCTACACCTTC
D: TRBD1; J: TRBJ2-6; V: TRBV13; size: NA; CDR3: CASSKQGSGANVLTF; DNA: TGTGCCAGCAGCAAACAGGGGTCTGGGGCCAACGTCCTGACTTTC
D: TRBD1; J: TRBJ2-1; V: TRBV5-5; size: NA; CDR3: CASSPQGQEHNFYNEQFF; DNA: TGTGCCAGCAGCCCTCAGGGACAGGAACATAATTTTTACAATGAGCAGTTCTTC
D: NA; J: TRBJ1-1; V: TRBV29-1; size: NA; CDR3: CSAPRVGTEAFF; DNA: TGCAGCGCGCCTAGGGTAGGCACTGAAGCTTTCTTT
D: TRBD1; J: TRBJ2-2; V: TRBV4-1; size: NA; CDR3: CASSRLDRADSGELFF; DNA: TGCGCCAGCAGCCGGCTAGACAGGGCGGATTCCGGGGAGCTGTTTTTT
D: TRBD1; J: TRBJ1-2; V: TRBV2; size: few; CDR3: CASSDTGVYGYTF; DNA: TGTGCCAGCAGTGATACAGGGGTCTATGGCTACACCTTC
D: TRBD1; J: TRBJ1-2; V: TRBV5-1; size: once; CDR3: CASSPPGQGAGYTF; DNA: TGCGCCAGCAGCCCCCCAGGACAGGGGGCTGGCTACACCTTC
D: TRBD1; J: TRBJ2-2; V: TRBV5-6; size: few; CDR3: CASRSLGTGDTGELFF; DNA: TGTGCCAGCCGCTCCCTCGGGACAGGGGACACCGGGGAGCTGTTTTTT
D: NA; J: TRBJ2-5; V: TRBV5-1; size: NA; CDR3: CASSLEGSRYQETQYF; DNA: TGCGCCAGCAGCTTGGAAGGCTCCCGGTACCAAGAGACCCAGTACTTC
D: NA; J: TRBJ1-1; V: TRBV10-3; size: NA; CDR3: CACAGQNTEAFF; DNA: TGTGCCTGCGCCGGACAGAACACTGAAGCTTTCTTT
D: NA; J: TRBJ1-2; V: TRBV27; size: NA; CDR3: CASSFTGTIGYTF; DNA: TGTGCCAGCAGTTTCACAGGGACAATCGGCTACACCTTC
D: NA; J: TRBJ2-7; V: TRBV30; size: once; CDR3: CAWSPQVGFSYEQYF; DNA: TGTGCCTGGAGTCCCCAGGTAGGGTTCTCCTACGAGCAGTACTTC
D: TRBD1; J: TRBJ1-1; V: TRBV7-9; size: once; CDR3: CASSLGQGARLDTEAFF; DNA: TGTGCCAGCAGCTTAGGACAGGGGGCGCGATTGGACACTGAAGCTTTCTTT
D: TRBD2; J: TRBJ2-5; V: TRBV29-1; size: once; CDR3: CSALPGLDPETQYF; DNA: TGCAGCGCTCTCCCGGGACTAGATCCGGAGACCCAGTACTTC
D: NA; J: TRBJ1-1; V: TRBV29-1; size: NA; CDR3: CSGAPSLNTEAFF; DNA: TGCAGCGGAGCACCCAGCTTGAACACTGAAGCTTTCTTT